This T cell receptor beta chain is drawn from a study of blood T cell repertoires in COVID-19 (dated by TCRdb to between 2020 and 2021). Study-level background: Samples from collaborators originated in the United States, Italy and Spain and spanned both the acute and convalescent phases of COVID-19. The prospective study material was composed of cDNA or gDNA derived from T cells, B-cell-depleted T cells, or PBMCs. Deeply sampled blood TCRbeta repertoires from subjects exposed to, actively infected with, or recovered from COVID-19 were included in the dataset. The repertoires were released in a freely available public database meant as a resource for research on the immune response to SARS-CoV-2. Samples came from the ongoing ImmuneRACE study (first 160 participants) plus 1,254 subjects from 6 global collaborators. The sample metadata nearly always contained a de-identified subject ID, COVID-19 status, age in years and sex. Where HLA class I and class II types were available, the types were taken from metadata supplied by the sample provider, not from assay-based typing.

Sequences SGHRS (CDR1) and YFSETQ (CDR2) are obtained from the germline V gene. Trimming accounts for 7 bases at V and 9 bases at J, while the number of junction bases matched to no gene is 3. The CDR3 measures 12 amino acids from cysteine to phenylalanine. Of the read, only the CDR3 DNA is kept; its 36 bases are in frame from base 1. Each collaborating institution followed its own protocols to collect whole blood in K2EDTA tubes. For TCRbeta analysis, collaborators shipped samples in one of three forms: frozen whole blood, isolated PBMCs, or DNA extracted from either of those sample types. On this clone: No antigen is known for it. Base qualities are not provided; no much larger clone lies one nucleotide away.

General study outcomes and caveats: How much clinical and demographic metadata was included differed by source and by participant, and the metadata was provided uncurated.

TCRbeta CDR3 regions were amplified from genomic DNA by means of the immunoSEQ Assay, a bias-controlled multiplex PCR. The authors' pipeline ran thus. The number of nucleated cells in each sample was estimated from the amplification of reference gene primers within the assay. To quantify the absolute abundance of each unique TCRbeta CDR3 rearrangement, sequence reads were collapsed and filtered. For each sample, productive Simpson clonality was calculated by taking the square root of Simpson's diversity index across productive rearrangements. Sourced from immuneACCESS, this table was stored by TCRdb with only in-frame sequences that have V and J called. A share of the clones is absent; for the studies checked, an unresolved V gene accounts for under half, and the remainder has no known explanation. From that table come the V and J calls and clone size; the DNA was used to work out D and trimming. The sample profile shows 70,000 or so clones; roughly 84% of them were found once. The ten most abundant clones make up 3.5% to 4.5% of the sample.

The material sequenced was peripheral blood. The chain is encoded by TRBV5-1 joined to TRBJ1-6; a stretch of 8 junction bases matches TRBD1. The TCR was taken from a middle-aged man with acute or convalescent COVID-19. The nucleotide sequence reads TGCGCCAGCCACGACAGGGGTTCACCCCTCCACTTT. This is translated as CASHDRGSPLHF.